This T cell receptor beta chain was recovered during a study of blood T cell repertoires in COVID-19. Across the whole study: Some COVID-19 samples were acute and others convalescent; all came from the United States, Italy and Spain. PBMCs, B-cell-depleted T cells, or T cells provided the cDNA or gDNA that made up the material.

Sequenced by immunoSEQ multiplex PCR; TCRdb stores in-frame clones only, minus some. This sample carries 54,000 or so clones, less than 90% of them seen once, and the ten largest clones take 1.9%. Germline CDR1 and CDR2: SNHLY and FYNNEI. This CDR3 has 15 residues. Trimming removed 7 bases at V and 0 bases at J, with 15 bases between. This clone occurred once. This clonotype originated in a woman aged 55-70 years with acute or convalescent COVID-19. The chain is built from TRBV2 and TRBJ1-1; no firm D call. Material: peripheral blood. The CDR3 region has the DNA TGTGCCAGCATGAGCGAGGGTACCATGAACACTGAAGCTTTCTTT. As protein: CASMSEGTMNTEAFF. The full variable domain, rest sourced from reference TRBV2 and TRBJ1-1, is EPEVTQTPSHQVTQMGQEVILRCVPISNHLYFYWYRQILGQKVEFLVSFYNNEISEKSEIFDDQFSVERPDGSNFTLKIRSTKLEDSAMYFCASMSEGTMNTEAFFGQGTRLTVV.